This TCR beta chain is from a study of monozygotic twins with inflammatory bowel disease. Points on this clonotype: Its antigen remains unknown.

The study, taken as a whole, reports: Clonotypes shared with others were fewer in IBD patients than in healthy twins, especially with disease activity.

Researchers put TCRalpha and TCRbeta cDNA through two nested PCRs lasting 16 and 9 cycles. TCRdb re-analyzed the 5' RACE reads; it lists each CDR3 protein once, without DNA. In total, the table holds some 150,000 distinct CDR3 sequences. Each donor supplied more than 2 ml of blood. This CDR3 spans 14 amino acids. Germline assignment: CDR1 MNHNS and CDR2 SASEGT. The chain links TRBV6-1 to TRBJ2-3. The source material was blood. This sequence was found in a human donor with ulcerative colitis or Crohn's disease, or a healthy co-twin of an affected twin (not recorded which). The CDR3 sequence: CASKTKERTDTQYF.